This T cell receptor (beta chain) was documented in a study of blood T cell repertoires in COVID-19. As for the study in general: PBMCs, B-cell-depleted T cells, or T cells provided the cDNA or gDNA that made up the material.

Some clones are missing from TCRdb's copy, which holds only in-frame ones; the method was immunoSEQ multiplex PCR. This sample yields approximately 310,000 clones, of which 80% to 90% are seen a single time; 6.5% to 9.5% belongs to the top ten. The CDR3 length is 15 residues. Germline V lookup: CDR1 SEHNR, CDR2 FQNEAQ (reference sequence). Trimming pared 5 bases from V and 4 bases from J, leaving 17 bases between. The gene calls are TRBV7-9 and TRBJ1-2; perhaps TRBD1 as D (5 bases). Sequencing was carried out using peripheral blood. The receptor was isolated from a woman aged 45 to 65 who had recovered from COVID-19. Here the CDR3 reads CASSARDREPYGYTF. CDR3 sequence (DNA): TGTGCCAGCAGCGCGCGGGACCGAGAACCCTATGGCTACACCTTC.